The 13 T cell receptor beta chains listed next were all sequenced from one sample in a study of blood T cell repertoires in COVID-19 (dated by TCRdb to about 2020). The library was produced with the immunoSEQ multiplex PCR assay. TCRdb provides this immuneACCESS table in a form limited to in-frame rearrangements. Some clones are lacking; in checked studies, under half of them reflect an unresolved V gene, and why the rest are absent is not known. The sample has just over 70,000 clones on record, about 80% of them singletons. Clones ranked in the top ten supply 35% of the sample. Sequences were obtained from peripheral blood. The source of these receptors is a woman between 65 and 79 years old with acute or convalescent COVID-19.

The chain is built from TRBV27 and TRBJ2-7; a weak D match, TRBD2 (5 bases). This CDR3 has 16 residues. With 6 bases removed from V and 2 bases from J, the gap between germline ends came to 20 bases. Germline assignment: CDR1 MNHEY and CDR2 SMNVEV (reference sequence). The CDR3 loop reads CASSAPRDLPTYEQYF. Here the CDR3 DNA reads TGTGCCAGCAGCGCACCTCGGGATCTCCCTACCTACGAGCAGTACTTC.

This chain joins TRBV2 and TRBJ2-7; a possible D gene is TRBD2 (5 bases). The CDR3 is 13 residues long. Trimming took off 8 bases at V and 0 bases at J, with 11 bases between the two ends. Germline V gives CDR1 SNHLY, CDR2 FYNNEI. As DNA, the CDR3 is TGTGCCAGCCAACATGGGAGCTCCTACGAGCAGTACTTC. This codes for CASQHGSSYEQYF.

Here the CDR3 DNA reads TGTGCCAGCAGCTTAGCCAGGGTGAGTGACAATGAGCAGTTCTTC. Amino acid sequence: CASSLARVSDNEQFF. V is TRBV7-9 and J is TRBJ2-1; possibly TRBD1 for D (5 bases). CDR3 length equals 15 residues. V was shortened by 0 bases and J by 5 bases, with 11 bases between the two germline ends. CDR1 is SEHNR, CDR2 FQNEAQ, per germline (reference sequence). The complete variable domain, with remaining parts taken from reference TRBV7-9 and TRBJ2-1, reads DTGVSQNPRHKITKRGQNVTFRCDPISEHNRLYWYRQTLGQGPEFLTYFQNEAQLEKSRLLSDRFSAERPKGSFSTLEIQRTEQGDSAMYLCASSLARVSDNEQFFGPGTRLTVL.

The gene calls are TRBV6-2 or TRBV6-3 and TRBJ2-3, with 7 bases lining up with TRBD2. Germline V CDR1 and CDR2: MNHEY, SVGEGT. CDR3 length: 16 residues. After removal of 4 bases from V and 2 bases from J, the junction contained 9 bases not matched to a gene. CDR3 sequence (DNA): TGTGCCAGCAGTTCTGGGACTATCCTCTTCACAGATACGCAGTATTTT. Protein: CASSSGTILFTDTQYF.

The J gene is TRBJ1-2, the V gene TRBV28; 7 bases align to TRBD1. The junction had 6 bases not matched to a gene; V was cut back by 1 base and J by 7 bases. Germline CDR1 is MDHEN and CDR2 is SYDVKM. The CDR3 is made up of 14 amino acids. The CDR3 bases are TGTGCCAGCAGTTTATTGAGGGGGCGCTCTGGCTACACCTTC. It yields the protein CASSLLRGRSGYTF.

This clone was picked up a small number of times. In DNA, the CDR3 is TGTGCCACCAGCTGGGGGGGACGCCCCTCTGGGGCCAACGTCCTGACTTTC. This codes for CATSWGGRPSGANVLTF. The chain is built from TRBV15 and TRBJ2-6, with TRBD2 matching 7 bases. Trimming removed 5 bases from V and 0 bases from J; junction bases left unmatched: 7. This CDR3 contains 17 residues. Germline V CDR1 and CDR2: LNHNV, YYDKDF (reference sequence).

A few counts support this clone. The chain recombines TRBV20-1 with TRBJ2-1, with no clear D. The CDR3 contains 11 residues. V lost 6 bases to trimming and J lost 8 bases, with 11 bases between them. Germline V gives CDR1 DFQATT, CDR2 SNEGSKA (reference sequence). CDR3 residues: CSATYVDEQFF. CDR3 nucleotides: TGCAGTGCAACATACGTGGATGAGCAGTTCTTC.

The chain couples TRBV5-1 to TRBJ2-7; perhaps TRBD2 as D (5 bases). The length of the CDR3 is 15 residues. CDR1 is SGHRS, CDR2 YFSETQ, per germline. V was pared by 4 bases and J by 3 bases, with 17 bases between. CDR3 in amino acids: CASSLDGSANYEQYF. For the CDR3, the DNA is TGCGCCAGCAGCCTGGACGGTAGCGCCAACTACGAGCAGTACTTC.

V usage is TRBV27 and J usage is TRBJ2-1, with 11 bases fitting TRBD2. The CDR3 is 17 residues long. After removal of 3 bases from V and 1 base from J, the junction contained 5 bases not matched to a gene. The germline CDR1 and CDR2 sequences are MNHEY and SMNVEV (reference sequence). In DNA, the CDR3 is TGTGCCAGCAGTTTTGATAGCGGGAGGGCGTCCTACAATGAGCAGTTCTTC. Translation: CASSFDSGRASYNEQFF.

The CDR3 nucleotides read TGTGCCAGCAGTTTGTCGGGAGATCAGCCCCAGCATTTT. It is translated as CASSLSGDQPQHF. The chain recombines TRBV27 with TRBJ1-5; D ambiguous. The CDR3 sequence is 13 residues long. The V end lost 3 bases, the J end lost 5 bases, and 8 bases lay between the germline ends. Per the germline V gene, CDR1 is MNHEY and CDR2 is SMNVEV (reference sequence).

The CDR3 sequence: CASSSSGTGGRNEQFF. The CDR3 DNA reads as TGTGCCAGCAGCTCATCCGGGACAGGGGGAAGAAATGAGCAGTTCTTC. The J gene is TRBJ2-1, the V gene TRBV9, with 11 bases identical to TRBD1. CDR1 and CDR2 from the germline V gene are SGDLS and YYNGEE. V shed 4 bases, J shed 7 bases, and the junction held 10 bases outside the gene matches. The CDR3 contains 16 residues.

The chain is built from TRBV14 and TRBJ1-2; 7 nucleotides line up with TRBD1. The CDR3 covers 13 residues. V dropped 4 bases and J dropped 5; count of bases not matched to a gene: 4. CDR1 SGHDN and CDR2 FVKESK come from the germline V gene. CDR3 loop: CASSLGQSYGYTF. In nucleotides, the CDR3 is TGTGCCAGCAGCCTGGGACAGTCTTATGGCTACACCTTC.

The chain couples TRBV11-2 to TRBJ1-2, with D unclear. With 0 bases removed from V and 6 bases from J, the gap between germline ends came to 8 bases. The CDR3 is made up of 13 amino acids. Germline lookup yields CDR1 SGHAT and CDR2 FQNNGV. The chain's CDR3 is CASSLERSHGYTF. CDR3 coding DNA: TGTGCCAGCAGCTTAGAGAGAAGCCATGGCTACACCTTC. The full variable domain, its missing parts supplied by reference TRBV11-2 and TRBJ1-2, is EAGVAQSPRYKIIEKRQSVAFWCNPISGHATLYWYQQILGQGPKLLIQFQNNGVVDDSQLPKDRFSAERLKGVDSTLKIQPAKLEDSAVYLCASSLERSHGYTFGSGTRLTVV.